The 4 T cell receptor beta chains reported below all come from one sample, sequenced in a study of blood T cell repertoires in COVID-19. The data were produced by immunoSEQ multiplex PCR, yet TCRdb's version contains in-frame clones alone and is incomplete. The sample has 200,000 or so clones; about 85% are singletons. The sample comprised peripheral blood. The receptors were gathered from a woman aged 60 to 75 who had recovered from COVID-19.

The chain joins TRBV30 to TRBJ2-1, with 8 bases matching TRBD2. In germline, CDR1 is GTSNPN, CDR2 SVGIG (reference sequence). The CDR3 consists of 14 residues. V trimming: 0 bases; J trimming: 9 bases; junction bases outside the gene matches: 7. CDR3 protein: CAWSVGLARGEQFF. The CDR3 DNA reads TGTGCCTGGAGTGTAGGACTAGCTCGTGGTGAGCAGTTCTTC.

This chain uses TRBV7-2 with TRBJ2-5; a possible D gene is TRBD2 (6 bases). Germline V gene sequence: CDR1 SGHTA, CDR2 FQGNSA. There are 14 residues in the CDR3. Trimming stripped 4 bases from V and 5 bases from J, with 14 bases between. CDR3: CASSSGLGGETQYF. DNA for the CDR3: TGTGCCAGCAGCTCGGGGCTTGGGGGGGAGACCCAGTACTTC.

CDR3 sequence reads: CASSFNRDSPLHF. CDR3 in DNA: TGCGCCAGCAGTTTCAACAGGGATTCACCCCTCCACTTT. The chain combines TRBV5-1 with TRBJ1-6; TRBD1 might be the D (6 bases). There are 13 residues in the CDR3. V lost 5 bases and J lost 8, with 11 bases in between. Looked up from germline, CDR1 is SGHRS and CDR2 is YFSETQ.

The rearrangement uses TRBV30 and TRBJ1-1, with 12 nucleotides matching TRBD1. V shed 3 bases, J shed 0 bases, and the junction held 8 bases outside the gene matches. Germline V CDR1 and CDR2: GTSNPN, SVGIG (reference sequence). The CDR3 loop spans 17 amino acids. CDR3 bases: TGTGCCTGGAGGAGGGGGACAGGGGGCGTGGTGAACACTGAAGCTTTCTTT. It translates to CAWRRGTGGVVNTEAFF.